A single sample is the source of the 6 T cell receptor beta chains below, sequenced in a study of cytomegalovirus exposure and HLA in healthy donors. With 60 Vbeta and 13 Jbeta primers, the PCR was carried out. Repertoires were generated with immunoSEQ multiplex PCR, while TCRdb's copy carries only in-frame clones and drops some. The data contain 150,000 to 200,000 clones, 79% of them singletons. What was sequenced was PBMCs. Receptors were obtained from a woman in her 50s in good health and CMV-seronegative.

The chain joins TRBV5-1 to TRBJ2-1; the D gene is possibly TRBD2 (5 bases). Germline V gives CDR1 SGHRS, CDR2 YFSETQ. V lost 0 bases to trimming and J lost 0 bases, with 10 bases between them. This CDR3 region has 16 residues. CDR3 coding DNA: TGCGCCAGCAGCTTGGATGGACTTGCCTCCTACAATGAGCAGTTCTTC. Its translation is CASSLDGLASYNEQFF. Variable domain in full (rest from reference TRBV5-1 and TRBJ2-1): KAGVTQTPRYLIKTRGQQVTLSCSPISGHRSVSWYQQTPGQGLQFLFEYFSETQRNKGNFPGRFSGRQFSNSRSEMNVSTLELGDSALYLCASSLDGLASYNEQFFGPGTRLTVL.

The chain combines TRBV18 with TRBJ2-1, with D possibly matching TRBD1 (6 bases). CDR3 length: 17 residues. The V end lost 1 base, the J end lost 7 bases, and 20 bases lay between the germline ends. Germline values: CDR1 KGHSH, CDR2 LQKENI. The CDR3 DNA sequence: TGTGCCAGCTCACCACTGAATTCACAGGGTTTGTTTAATGAGCAGTTCTTC. Encoded protein: CASSPLNSQGLFNEQFF.

The CDR3 DNA reads as TGTGCCAGCAGCCCGGGACAGCGTAACTATGGCTACACCTTC. The encoded protein is CASSPGQRNYGYTF. The chain combines TRBV6-1 with TRBJ1-2; 7 bases map to TRBD1. Germline V gene data show CDR1 as MNHNS and CDR2 as SASEGT. J gave up 1 base and V 6 bases, and 5 bases lay outside the gene matches. There are 14 residues in the CDR3.

This sequence joins TRBV5-1 and TRBJ2-1; 8 bases map to TRBD1. Germline CDR1 is SGHRS and CDR2 is YFSETQ. With 4 bases clipped from V and 5 bases from J, the junction kept 5 bases outside the gene matches. This CDR3 is 14 amino acids long. The DNA of the CDR3 is TGCGCCAGCAGCACTCAGGGGGCGCACAATGAGCAGTTCTTC. This codes for CASSTQGAHNEQFF.

This clone appeared a few times. This chain connects TRBV5-1 to TRBJ1-1; D uncertain. Trimming stripped 0 bases from V and 8 bases from J, with 8 bases between. Germline lookup yields CDR1 SGHRS and CDR2 YFSETQ. The CDR3 consists of 12 residues. The CDR3, as DNA: TGCGCCAGCAGCTTGGATCTAGCCGAAGCTTTCTTT. Translating gives CASSLDLAEAFF.

This clone was counted once. This CDR3 is CASRSRLGLDNQPQHF. CDR3 coding DNA: TGTGCCAGCAGGAGCCGGTTGGGACTGGACAATCAGCCCCAGCATTTT. V and J are TRBV5-8 and TRBJ1-5; a weak D match, TRBD1 (5 bases). CDR3 size: 16 residues. V lost 5 bases, J lost 3 bases, and 18 bases lay in between. Germline loops: CDR1 SGHTS, CDR2 YDEGEE.